A single sample is the source of the 27 T cell receptor beta chains below, sequenced in a study of preoperative IRX-2 immunotherapy in early breast cancer. The repertoire was sequenced with immunoSEQ multiplex PCR; TCRdb's copy has only in-frame clones and lacks some. The repertoire consists of around 40,000 clones, with about 94% occurring once and the leading ten covering 1.6%. Described treatment: preoperative locoregional IRX-2 cytokine immunotherapy. The sequencing here drew on tumor tissue, taken after IRX-2 immunotherapy. The source is a human donor with breast cancer.

This clone was observed once. V is TRBV18 and J is TRBJ1-1; 7 bases agree with TRBD1. CDR1 and CDR2 (germline): KGHSH, LQKENI. The length of the CDR3 is 14 residues. Trimming at V came to 4 bases and at J to 5 bases, leaving 7 bases not matched to a gene. The CDR3 DNA sequence: TGTGCCAGCTCACGTTATGCAGGGGGAACTGAAGCTTTCTTT. Protein product: CASSRYAGGTEAFF. Drawing the rest from reference TRBV18 and TRBJ1-1, the complete variable domain is NAGVMQNPRHLVRRRGQEARLRCSPMKGHSHVYWYRQLPEEGLKFMVYLQKENIIDESGMPKERFSAEFPKEGPSILRIQQVVRGDSAAYFCASSRYAGGTEAFFGQGTRLTVV.

This clone has a single count. The chain is built from TRBV25-1 and TRBJ2-1; weak D call: TRBD1 (7 bases). Germline CDR1 and CDR2: MGHDK and SYGVNS. Trimming shortened V by 6 bases and J by 0 bases, and 15 bases separated the two germline ends. There are 16 residues in the CDR3. CDR3 protein: CASSRSGGSSYNEQFF. The CDR3 DNA is TGTGCCAGCAGCCGATCAGGGGGGAGCTCCTACAATGAGCAGTTCTTC.

The chain couples TRBV19 to TRBJ1-2, with D unresolved. V lost 7 bases and J 2 bases, leaving 17 bases between the germline ends. Germline CDR1 and CDR2: LNHDA and SQIVND (reference sequence). This CDR3 is built from 15 residues. The CDR3 spells CASKTNRLENYGYTF. The CDR3 nucleotides are TGTGCCAGTAAGACCAACCGGTTGGAAAACTATGGCTACACCTTC. The full variable domain, completed using reference TRBV19 and TRBJ1-2, is DGGITQSPKYLFRKEGQNVTLSCEQNLNHDAMYWYRQDPGQGLRLIYYSQIVNDFQKGDIAEGYSVSREKKESFPLTVTSAQKNPTAFYLCASKTNRLENYGYTFGSGTRLTVV.

J is TRBJ2-7 and V is TRBV2; perhaps TRBD2 as D (7 bases). The germline V and J ends were trimmed by 0 bases and 7 bases, with 16 bases remaining between them. This CDR3 region has 15 residues. The V gene's germline CDR1 is SNHLY and CDR2 FYNNEI. The CDR3 loop reads CASSEAQRGGGEQYF. CDR3 bases: TGTGCCAGCAGTGAAGCCCAGAGAGGGGGGGGAGAGCAGTACTTC.

The J gene is TRBJ1-1, the V gene TRBV20-1, with 7 nucleotides matching TRBD1. CDR1 is DFQATT and CDR2 is SNEGSKA in the germline V gene (reference sequence). The CDR3 spans 11 residues. In DNA form, the CDR3 reads TGCATGAGCCAGGGGGGGCGCGGAGCTTTCTTT. It yields the protein CMSQGGRGAFF.

The rearrangement uses TRBV5-6 and TRBJ2-3; 13 bases map to TRBD2. Germline V gene lookup returns CDR1 SGHDT and CDR2 YYEEEE. V shed 4 bases, J shed 4 bases, and the junction held 6 bases outside the gene matches. The CDR3 is 16 amino acids. This CDR3 is CASSGGLAGVPDTQYF. CDR3 sequence (DNA): TGTGCCAGCAGCGGCGGACTAGCGGGAGTCCCAGATACGCAGTATTTT.

This clone turned up a few times. The V and J genes are TRBV27 and TRBJ1-1; D is undetermined. The CDR3 covers 12 residues. Trimming removed 7 bases from V and 1 base from J, with 7 bases in between. The germline V gene encodes CDR1 MNHEY and CDR2 SMNVEV (reference sequence). CDR3 sequence (DNA): TGTGCCAGCATGTCGGGGAACACTGAAGCTTTCTTT. Its translation is CASMSGNTEAFF.

This sequence joins TRBV27 and TRBJ1-3; D is ambiguous. CDR1 and CDR2 from the germline V gene are MNHEY and SMNVEV (reference sequence). V was pared by 6 bases and J by 4 bases, with 4 bases between. The CDR3 covers 11 residues. CDR3 amino acids: CASRSGNTIYF. CDR3 coding DNA: TGTGCCAGCAGATCCGGAAACACCATATATTTT.

The chain carries TRBV29-1 and TRBJ2-7; 7 nucleotides align to TRBD2. The CDR3 consists of 13 residues. V dropped 5 bases and J dropped 0; count of bases not matched to a gene: 4. The germline V gene encodes CDR1 SQVTM and CDR2 ANQGSEA. Here the CDR3 DNA reads TGCAGCGTTAGTGGGAGGGCCTCCTACGAGCAGTACTTC. It yields the protein CSVSGRASYEQYF.

The chain employs TRBV15 and TRBJ1-4; 7 bases map to TRBD1. V shed 2 bases, J shed 0 bases, and the junction held 12 bases outside the gene matches. Germline V CDR1 and CDR2: LNHNV, YYDKDF (reference sequence). The CDR3 extends over 19 amino acids. DNA of the CDR3: TGTGCCACCAGCAGAACCGGGACAGCCCTTTTAGCAACTAATGAAAAACTGTTTTTT. Translation: CATSRTGTALLATNEKLFF.

The V gene is TRBV7-2, the J gene TRBJ2-7, with no clear D. The CDR3 covers 13 residues. In germline, CDR1 is SGHTA, CDR2 FQGNSA. Trimming cost V 1 base and J 0 bases, with 4 bases left between them. The CDR3 DNA reads as TGTGCCAGCAGCTTAGGGTTCTCCTACGAGCAGTACTTC. This codes for CASSLGFSYEQYF. Full variable domain (outside the CDR3, taken from reference TRBV7-2 and TRBJ2-7): GAGVSQSPSNKVTEKGKDVELRCDPISGHTALYWYRQSLGQGLEFLIYFQGNSAPDKSGLPSDRFSAERTGGSVSTLTIQRTQQEDSAVYLCASSLGFSYEQYFGPGTRLTVT.

The chain uses TRBV6-9 and TRBJ2-7, with unresolved D. This CDR3 contains 10 residues. The germline V gene encodes CDR1 MNHGY and CDR2 SVAAGI. CDR3 sequence: CATQLDEQYF. In DNA, the CDR3 is TGTGCTACGCAACTGGACGAGCAGTACTTC.

The V and J genes are TRBV9 and TRBJ2-7; TRBD2 matches at 13 bases. Germline V lookup: CDR1 SGDLS, CDR2 YYNGEE. The length of the CDR3 is 18 residues. Germline trimming cut 3 bases from V and 0 bases from J; bases unmatched to any gene: 9. CDR3: CASSDTSGGDSSSYEQYF. CDR3 in DNA: TGTGCCAGCAGCGATACTAGCGGGGGGGACTCAAGCTCCTACGAGCAGTACTTC. The full variable domain, completed using reference TRBV9 and TRBJ2-7, is DSGVTQTPKHLITATGQRVTLRCSPRSGDLSVYWYQQSLDQGLQFLIQYYNGEERAKGNILERFSAQQFPDLHSELNLSSLELGDSALYFCASSDTSGGDSSSYEQYFGPGTRLTVT.

This chain links TRBV10-3 with TRBJ1-2; maybe TRBD1 (6 bases). This CDR3 comprises 15 residues. Germline-derived CDR1 and CDR2 are ENHRY and SYGVKD. Trimming cost V 2 bases and J 3 bases, with 13 bases left between them. The CDR3 loop is CAISETTGFDYGYTF. The DNA for the CDR3 is TGTGCCATCAGTGAGACCACAGGGTTCGACTATGGCTACACCTTC.

In its sample, this clone was seen once. The chain uses TRBV4-2 and TRBJ2-2; 8 positions agree with TRBD2. This CDR3 has 21 residues. V shed 3 bases and J 5 bases; nucleotides not matched to a gene: 23. Looked up from germline, CDR1 is LGHNA and CDR2 is YNFKEQ. CDR3 region: CASSHRPGRGGPDGGTGELFF. The CDR3, as DNA: TGTGCCAGCAGCCATCGGCCGGGACGGGGGGGTCCCGACGGAGGAACCGGGGAGCTGTTTTTT.

V gene TRBV4-1 combines with J gene TRBJ2-7; D may be TRBD1 or TRBD2 (5 bases each). There are 14 residues in the CDR3. Trimming stripped 1 base from V and 3 bases from J, with 10 bases between. Germline V gives CDR1 MGHRA, CDR2 YSYEKL. The CDR3: CASSQGFGGYEQYF. In DNA, the CDR3 is TGCGCCAGCAGCCAAGGGTTTGGGGGCTACGAGCAGTACTTC.

J is TRBJ2-1 and V is TRBV7-6, with D perhaps TRBD2 (6 bases). In germline, CDR1 is SGHVS, CDR2 FNYEAQ. Between the trimmed V and J ends, which lost 5 bases and 5 bases, there was a span of 10 bases. The CDR3 extends over 13 amino acids. This CDR3 is CASSDGTHNEQFF. In nucleotides, the CDR3 is TGTGCCAGCAGCGACGGGACTCACAATGAGCAGTTCTTC.

This rearrangement joins TRBV10-3 to TRBJ2-7; no clear D. The CDR3 has 13 residues. Germline lookup yields CDR1 ENHRY and CDR2 SYGVKD. V shed 3 bases and J shed 3 bases, with 9 bases lying between them. The CDR3 DNA sequence: TGTGCCATCAGTGAAGGTAGCAGCTACGAGCAGTACTTC. This encodes CAISEGSSYEQYF.

The rearrangement uses TRBV6-6 and TRBJ2-7; 8 nucleotides agree with TRBD1. Trimming removed 2 bases from V and 4 bases from J; junction bases left unmatched: 7. This CDR3 region has 15 residues. Germline loops: CDR1 MNHNY, CDR2 SVGAGI (reference sequence). In nucleotides, the CDR3 is TGTGCCAGCAGTTACGTCACCCAGGGGGCGTACGAGCAGTACTTC. This sequence encodes CASSYVTQGAYEQYF.

The chain is built from TRBV28 and TRBJ2-5; tentative D call: TRBD2 (5 bases). CDR1 and CDR2 (germline): MDHEN, SYDVKM. Trimming pared 5 bases from V and 2 bases from J, leaving 12 bases between. The CDR3 has 14 amino acids. CDR3 nucleotides: TGTGCCAGCAGTCCCGGGGTACAGCAAGAGACCCAGTACTTC. It translates to CASSPGVQQETQYF.

Here the CDR3 reads CASSPPGVTYEQYF. CDR3 sequence (DNA): TGTGCCAGCAGTCCCCCGGGAGTAACCTACGAGCAGTACTTC. V is TRBV6-5 and J is TRBJ2-7; possibly TRBD2 for D (6 bases). The germline V gene has CDR1 MNHEY and CDR2 SVGAGI. Trimming shortened V by 5 bases and J by 2 bases, and 13 bases separated the two germline ends. The CDR3 spans 14 residues.

The chain recombines TRBV29-1 with TRBJ2-3, with 9 bases that match TRBD2. The CDR3 extends over 13 amino acids. Germline CDR1 and CDR2: SQVTM and ANQGSEA. V shed 8 bases and J 5 bases; nucleotides not matched to a gene: 8. CDR3 region: CSTSIAGVDTQYF. In nucleotides, the CDR3 is TGCAGCACCTCGATAGCGGGAGTAGATACGCAGTATTTT.

The chain employs TRBV29-1 and TRBJ2-1, with no clear D. The germline V and J ends were trimmed by 4 bases and 2 bases, with 9 bases remaining between them. The germline V gene has CDR1 SQVTM and CDR2 ANQGSEA. This CDR3 has 13 amino acids. CDR3 amino acids: CSVAPGPYNEQFF. CDR3 sequence (DNA): TGCAGCGTTGCCCCAGGTCCCTACAATGAGCAGTTCTTC.

The genes are TRBV5-1 and TRBJ1-5; 7 bases agree with TRBD1. Germline V gives CDR1 SGHRS, CDR2 YFSETQ. The CDR3 runs to 14 residues. The ends lost 4 bases at V and 3 bases at J; junction bases unmatched: 4. The CDR3 sequence is CASSRTGLNQPQHF. For the CDR3, the DNA is TGCGCCAGCAGCCGGACAGGCCTCAATCAGCCCCAGCATTTT.

The chain combines TRBV9 with TRBJ2-7; 7 nucleotides agree with TRBD2. The CDR3 runs to 15 residues. The junction had 3 bases not matched to a gene; V was cut back by 0 bases and J by 0 bases. CDR1 is SGDLS, CDR2 YYNGEE, per germline. CDR3 nucleotides: TGTGCCAGCAGCGTAGCCCCTAGCGGCTCCTACGAGCAGTACTTC. Protein: CASSVAPSGSYEQYF.

The chain joins TRBV19 to TRBJ2-7; 13 bases match TRBD2. There are 18 residues in the CDR3. V lost 1 base and J lost 7; bases outside the gene matches: 13. Germline loops: CDR1 LNHDA, CDR2 SQIVND (reference sequence). CDR3 sequence (DNA): TGTGCCAGTAGTATAGGACTAGCGGGAGGCCTTCGCCCCATGGAGCAGTACTTC. As protein: CASSIGLAGGLRPMEQYF. The entire variable domain, with the rest obtained from reference TRBV19 and TRBJ2-7, is as follows: DGGITQSPKYLFRKEGQNVTLSCEQNLNHDAMYWYRQDPGQGLRLIYYSQIVNDFQKGDIAEGYSVSREKKESFPLTVTSAQKNPTAFYLCASSIGLAGGLRPMEQYFGPGTRLTVT.

This chain uses TRBV12-2 with TRBJ2-7; TRBD2, the D gene given by the table, was not confirmed from the DNA. TRBV12-2 is shown as a pseudogene. There are 17 residues in the CDR3. The CDR3 sequence: CASRLAKENTVGGEQYF. The DNA of the CDR3 is TGTGCAAGTCGCTTAGCGAAGGAGAATACCGTCGGCGGCGAGCAGTACTTC.